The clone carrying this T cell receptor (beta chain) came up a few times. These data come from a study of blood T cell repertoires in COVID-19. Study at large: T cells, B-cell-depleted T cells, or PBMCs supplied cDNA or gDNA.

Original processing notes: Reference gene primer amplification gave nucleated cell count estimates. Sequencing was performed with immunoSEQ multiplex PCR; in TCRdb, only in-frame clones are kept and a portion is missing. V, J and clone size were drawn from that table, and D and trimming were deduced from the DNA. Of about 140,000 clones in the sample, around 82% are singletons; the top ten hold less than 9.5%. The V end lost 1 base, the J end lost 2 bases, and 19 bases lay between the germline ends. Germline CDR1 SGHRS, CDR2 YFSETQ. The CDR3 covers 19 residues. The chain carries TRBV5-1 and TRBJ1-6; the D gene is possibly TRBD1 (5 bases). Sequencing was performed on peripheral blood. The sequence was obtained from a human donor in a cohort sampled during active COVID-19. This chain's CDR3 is CASSLYYSGRGAYNSPLHF. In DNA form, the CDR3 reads TGCGCCAGCAGCTTGTATTATAGCGGGCGGGGCGCCTATAATTCACCCCTCCACTTT.